This TCR beta chain was found in a study of naive and memory T cell subsets. Study outcomes and limitations: Each distinct alpha or beta sequence counts as one clonotype. There was no ground truth to check naive and memory subset results. TCR counts from RNA may reflect activation-linked expression changes.

The CDR3 totals 19 residues. V was clipped by 4 bases and J by 8 bases; unmatched bases: 19. Germline V gene data show CDR1 as LGHDT and CDR2 as YNNKEL (reference sequence). The sample holds many counts of this clonotype. Its antigen is currently unknown. An equimolar mix of two oligonucleotides served as the beta constant-region primer for TRBC1 and TRBC2. TCRdb re-called the UMI-ligation and nested PCR reads with MiXCR, one entry per CDR3 protein. The profile shows some 36,000 distinct CDR3 sequences, roughly 15% of them singletons. Four subsets defined by CD45RA and CD27 were sorted after CD3, CD4, CD8 and live/dead staining.

Source material: effector memory CD4+ T cells from blood. Indicated subset: effector memory, CD45RA- CD27-. The chain carries TRBV3-1 and TRBJ1-4, with 10 bases matching TRBD1. This clonotype was obtained from a human donor in good health. Written as DNA, the CDR3 is TGTGCCAGCAGCCCAAGAATCGGGACAGGGGAAGTATTAGGCGAAAAACTGTTTTTT. It yields the protein CASSPRIGTGEVLGEKLFF. The variable domain in full, completed from reference TRBV3-1 and TRBJ1-4, reads DTAVSQTPKYLVTQMGNDKSIKCEQNLGHDTMYWYKQDSKKFLKIMFSYNNKELIINETVPNRFSPKSPDKAHLNLHINSLELGDSAVYFCASSPRIGTGEVLGEKLFFGSGTQLSVL.